The 21 T cell receptor beta chains reported below all come from one sample, sequenced in a study of tumor-infiltrating lymphocytes in oesophageal squamous cell carcinoma. TCRdb redid the calling of the PCR reads with MiXCR, one entry per CDR3 protein. The sample includes about 24,000 distinct CDR3 sequences, about 40% of them seen just once. Sequenced input: esophageal tumor tissue. The receptors shown here come from a male donor with esophageal squamous cell carcinoma.

The chain uses TRBV27 and TRBJ2-4; D gene unclear. The germline V gene encodes CDR1 MNHEY and CDR2 SMNVEV (reference sequence). Trimming took off 7 bases at V and 12 bases at J, with 10 bases between the two ends. The CDR3 covers 10 residues. The CDR3 nucleotides read TGTGCCAGCAATAGGGCACCTCAGTACTTC. Amino acids: CASNRAPQYF.

By share of the sample, this clonotype is medium-sized. V usage is TRBV7-9 and J usage is TRBJ2-1; D remains ambiguous. V was cut by 7 bases and J by 4 bases, with 11 bases left in between. The CDR3 sequence is 13 residues long. The V gene's germline CDR1 is SEHNR and CDR2 FQNEAQ (reference sequence). CDR3 sequence reads: CASTEPHYNEQFF. CDR3 DNA sequence: TGTGCCAGCACCGAACCCCATTACAATGAGCAGTTCTTC.

This sequence joins TRBV12-3 or TRBV12-4 and TRBJ2-1, with D possibly matching TRBD2 (5 bases). The J call may be wrong; the DNA end is better matched by TRBJ2-7. The CDR3 covers 13 residues. The CDR3: CASRGRLDYEQYF. In DNA, the CDR3 is TGTGCCAGCCGAGGGCGTTTGGACTACGAGCAGTACTTC.

The chain recombines TRBV28 with TRBJ2-2; D gene uncertain. Germline V gene data show CDR1 as MDHEN and CDR2 as SYDVKM. Trimming took 4 bases from V and 1 from J, leaving 7 bases between them. CDR3 size: 14 residues. In nucleotides, the CDR3 is TGTGCCAGCAGTTATTACCGGAACACCGGGGAGCTGTTTTTT. This codes for CASSYYRNTGELFF.

V gene TRBV10-1 combines with J gene TRBJ2-6; 11 bases match TRBD2. The end of the DNA is better explained by TRBJ2-7, so the J call may be wrong. Germline V gene sequence: CDR1 WNHNN, CDR2 SYGVQD (reference sequence). This CDR3 is 17 amino acids long. CDR3 sequence reads: CASSESLVAGGRDTQYF. CDR3 DNA: TGCGCCAGCAGTGAGTCCCTGGTAGCGGGAGGGCGAGATACGCAGTACTTC.

The chain is built from TRBV7-2 and TRBJ2-5, with D perhaps TRBD1 (6 bases). The length of the CDR3 is 12 residues. Per the germline V gene, CDR1 is SGHTA and CDR2 is FQGNSA. The V and J ends lost 7 bases and 7 bases respectively, with 13 bases between them. CDR3 in DNA: TGTGCCAGCACCCTCTTAGGGGGGACCCAGTACTTC. It codes for CASTLLGGTQYF.

This clonotype was observed a few times. The chain joins TRBV5-4 to TRBJ2-7; D is perhaps TRBD1 (5 bases). This CDR3 has 16 residues. The germline gives CDR1 SGHNT, CDR2 YYREEE (reference sequence). The V and J ends lost 2 bases and 7 bases respectively, with 22 bases between them. The CDR3 coding sequence is TGTGCCAGCAGCTTCGGGCAGACAGTTTCCTACAATGAGCAGTACTTC. Protein: CASSFGQTVSYNEQYF.

In this sample, this clonotype turned up once. This sequence joins TRBV9 and TRBJ2-7, with TRBD1 as a possible D gene (6 bases). The CDR3 has 14 amino acids. V was cut by 0 bases and J by 7 bases, with 14 bases left in between. CDR1 is SGDLS and CDR2 is YYNGEE in the germline V gene. CDR3 amino acids: CASSVGTGLYEQYF. The CDR3 DNA is TGTGCCAGCAGCGTAGGTACAGGGTTGTATGAGCAGTACTTC.

This clonotype has ten or more counts. The chain is built from TRBV5-5 and TRBJ2-6, with 9 nucleotides matching TRBD2. This CDR3 region has 18 residues. Per germline, CDR1 SGHKS and CDR2 YYEKEE (reference sequence). J lost 3 bases, V lost 0 bases, and 7 bases had no gene match. The CDR3 sequence is CASSLVGGGAVGANVLTF. CDR3 nucleotide sequence: TGTGCCAGCAGCTTGGTTGGCGGGGGGGCGGTTGGGGCCAACGTCCTGACTTTC.

The chain combines TRBV15 with TRBJ1-5, with 10 positions matching TRBD1. The trim removed 5 bases at V and 7 bases at J, leaving 8 bases unmatched. The CDR3 loop spans 15 amino acids. Germline values: CDR1 LNHNV, CDR2 YYDKDF (reference sequence). The CDR3 protein is CATSGRTGGEQPQHF. In DNA, the CDR3 is TGTGCCACCAGCGGCAGGACAGGGGGGGAACAGCCCCAGCATTTT.

CDR3 sequence (DNA): TGTGCCAGCAGCTTAGTGGTGGGACAGGGTCGGGACAATGAGCAGTTCTTC. Its protein product is CASSLVVGQGRDNEQFF. The rearrangement uses TRBV7-2 and TRBJ2-1, with 9 positions matching TRBD1. V shed 1 base, J shed 5 bases, and the junction held 9 bases outside the gene matches. Per the germline V gene, CDR1 is SGHTA and CDR2 is FQGNSA. This CDR3 contains 17 residues.

Concerning this clonotype itself: Just one base apart from a much larger clone, this may be a read error. The J gene is TRBJ2-1, the V gene TRBV19, with D perhaps being TRBD1 or TRBD2 (8 bases each). Germline-derived CDR1 and CDR2 are LNHDA and SQIVND (reference sequence). This CDR3 region has 17 residues. The CDR3 reads CASTPRGQGAGGETHYF. CDR3 sequence (DNA): TGTGCCAGTACCCCCCGCGGGCAGGGGGCGGGAGGAGAGACCCACTACTTC. The full variable domain, with the rest looked up from reference TRBV19 and TRBJ2-1, is DGGITQSPKYLFRKEGQNVTLSCEQNLNHDAMYWYRQDPGQGLRLIYYSQIVNDFQKGDIAEGYSVSREKKESFPLTVTSAQKNPTAFYLCASTPRGQGAGGETHYFGPGTRLTVL.

This clonotype is medium-sized. The rearrangement joins TRBV19 to TRBJ1-2; D remains unclear. The CDR3 covers 9 residues. The germline V and J ends were trimmed by 8 bases and 7 bases, with 5 bases remaining between them. Germline V gene lookup returns CDR1 LNHDA and CDR2 SQIVND (reference sequence). CDR3 sequence (DNA): TGTGCCAGTGGACGTGGCTACACCTTC. Encoded protein: CASGRGYTF.

This clonotype was detected only once. The chain couples TRBV7-2 to TRBJ2-3, with 10 bases identical to TRBD2. The CDR3 sequence is 16 residues long. The V segment lost 0 bases and the J segment 4 bases; nucleotides outside the gene matches: 4. The germline V gene has CDR1 SGHTA and CDR2 FQGNSA. The CDR3 DNA sequence: TGTGCCAGCAGCTTAGCCGGACTAGCGGATTCAGATACGCAGTATTTT. It is translated as CASSLAGLADSDTQYF.

V gene TRBV7-9 combines with J gene TRBJ1-2, with D maybe TRBD1 (5 bases). The CDR3 is made up of 15 amino acids. Germline CDR1 reads SEHNR; CDR2 reads FQNEAQ (reference sequence). V was trimmed by 5 bases and J by 3 bases, leaving 16 bases between them. The CDR3 sequence is CASSVDSRGDYGYTF. CDR3 sequence (DNA): TGTGCCAGCAGCGTCGACAGCCGTGGAGACTATGGCTACACCTTC.

The chain recombines TRBV5-1 with TRBJ2-5, with TRBD1 matching over 8 bases. The DNA end lines up better with TRBJ2-7; the J call may be wrong. The CDR3 length is 14 residues. The germline V gene encodes CDR1 SGHRS and CDR2 YFSETQ. CDR3 in amino acids: CASSLQGEVYEQYF. In nucleotides, the CDR3 is TGCGCCAGCAGCCTACAGGGGGAAGTGTACGAGCAGTACTTC.

J is TRBJ2-3 and V is TRBV20-1, with D unresolved. The J call is in doubt because the DNA end fits TRBJ2-7 better. Germline loops: CDR1 DFQATT, CDR2 SNEGSKA (reference sequence). The CDR3 loop spans 13 amino acids. The CDR3 sequence is CSADIDSSYEQYF. The CDR3 DNA reads as TGCAGTGCAGACATAGATAGCTCCTACGAGCAGTACTTC.

This clonotype was seen more than once but under ten times. V is TRBV5-1 and J is TRBJ2-6, with 7 bases aligning to TRBD1. In germline, CDR1 is SGHRS, CDR2 YFSETQ. The CDR3 is made up of 20 amino acids. V shed 4 bases, J shed 0 bases, and the junction held 16 bases outside the gene matches. In DNA form, the CDR3 reads TGCGCCAGCAGCCAGGGGACAGATAAACGAGGCCACTCTGGGGCCAACGTCCTGACTTTC. This sequence encodes CASSQGTDKRGHSGANVLTF.

This clonotype was picked up a small number of times. This chain's CDR3 is CASSPGQGMNEQFF. The CDR3 DNA is TGTGCCAGCTCACCGGGACAGGGGATGAATGAGCAGTTCTTC. The rearrangement joins TRBV18 to TRBJ2-1; TRBD1 agrees at 10 bases. Trimming took 3 bases from V and 7 from J; bases not matched to a gene: 3. Germline V gene lookup returns CDR1 KGHSH and CDR2 LQKENI. This CDR3 contains 14 residues.

This chain connects TRBV9 to TRBJ2-3; 9 bases match TRBD1. The ends lost 3 bases at V and 2 bases at J; junction bases unmatched: 7. This CDR3 comprises 16 residues. Germline V lookup: CDR1 SGDLS, CDR2 YYNGEE. CDR3 protein: CASSGDRARVTDTQYF. In DNA form, the CDR3 reads TGTGCCAGCAGCGGGGACAGGGCCCGTGTCACAGATACGCAGTATTTT.

A note on this clonotype: This CDR3 fails to terminate in the conserved phenylalanine or tryptophan, so it likely reflects a read error. No DNA is shown, since the ends of the CDR3 on it are uncertain; the CDR3 is the one TCRdb lists. V is TRBV12-3 or TRBV12-4 and J is TRBJ2-3; TRBD2, the table's D call, was not compared with the DNA. The CDR3 length is 12 residues, termini included. CDR3 sequence: CASSGETQYFGP.